What follows is one T cell receptor (beta chain) and its context. Authors' processing steps: Reference gene primer amplification yielded estimated nucleated cell counts. Generated by immunoSEQ multiplex PCR, the TCRdb table keeps only in-frame clones and is missing some. V, J and clone size are those of that table, while D and trimming were read from the DNA. The repertoire holds around 400,000 clones, with around 87% as singletons. The sample originates from a study of blood T cell repertoires in COVID-19. Overall study context: The samples span acute and convalescent COVID-19 from the United States, Italy and Spain.

The Seattle patients joined while their infection was active and were tracked longitudinally afterward. V lost 6 bases to trimming and J lost 7 bases, with 10 bases between them. The CDR3 loop spans 11 amino acids. The chain couples TRBV23-1 to TRBJ2-7; D is possibly TRBD1 (5 bases). TRBV23-1 is an ORF for which the function is uncertain. The sequenced material came from peripheral blood. This TCR was recovered from a woman in her sixties with COVID-19, enrolled during active disease. The CDR3, as DNA: TGCGCCAGCAGCCTAAAGGGGGAGCAGTACTTC. Residues: CASSLKGEQYF.